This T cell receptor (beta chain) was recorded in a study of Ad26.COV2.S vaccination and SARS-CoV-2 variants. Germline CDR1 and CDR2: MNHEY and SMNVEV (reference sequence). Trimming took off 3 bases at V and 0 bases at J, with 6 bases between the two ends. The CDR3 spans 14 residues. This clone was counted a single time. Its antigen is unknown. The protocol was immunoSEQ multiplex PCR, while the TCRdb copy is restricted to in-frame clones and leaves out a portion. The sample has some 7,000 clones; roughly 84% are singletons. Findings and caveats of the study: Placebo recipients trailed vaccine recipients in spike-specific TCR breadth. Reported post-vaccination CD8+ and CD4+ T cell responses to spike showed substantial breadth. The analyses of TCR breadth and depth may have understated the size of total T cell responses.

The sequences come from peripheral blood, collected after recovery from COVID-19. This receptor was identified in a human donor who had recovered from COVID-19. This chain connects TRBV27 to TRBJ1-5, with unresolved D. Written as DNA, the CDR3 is TGTGCCAGCAGTTTCAAAGGTAGCAATCAGCCCCAGCATTTT. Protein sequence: CASSFKGSNQPQHF.